The clone carrying this TCR beta chain showed up just a few times. Generation of TCR cDNA used 5'RACE template switching (which added a universal primer site and UMIs). TCRdb redid the calling of the 5' RACE reads with MiXCR, one entry per CDR3 protein. The sample lists some 600,000 distinct CDR3 sequences, 9% to 15% occurring once. The data originate from a study of T cells after yellow fever vaccination. Trimming shortened V by 3 bases and J by 1 base, and 12 bases separated the two germline ends. This CDR3 is built from 14 residues. CDR1 and CDR2 from the germline V gene are DFQATT and SNEGSKA (reference sequence).

This TCR was sampled from a young man who received the YFV17D yellow fever vaccine. This material consisted of PBMCs, taken on the day of the yellow fever booster vaccination. The J gene is TRBJ1-1, the V gene TRBV20-1; no clear D gene. CDR3 DNA: TGCAGTGCTAGTGAACAGTTGGGGAACACTGAAGCTTTCTTT. Its translation is CSASEQLGNTEAFF.